The sequence of this T cell receptor beta chain was determined in a study of T cells in Graves' hyperthyroidism and ophthalmopathy. Study as a whole: Peripheral blood sampling occurred at initial diagnosis, before any treatment.

TCR beta CDR3 regions were amplified from RNA transcripts. During a first-round RT-PCR of the TCR CDR3, the HTBI primer set was used. MiXCR, run by TCRdb on the multiplex PCR reads, gives a single entry per CDR3 protein. The table shows a few hundred thousand distinct CDR3 sequences, with less than 20% occurring only once. Study-wide points: The model anticipated ophthalmopathy a median about six months pre-onset. Most clonotypes that expanded in the thyroid above 0.001 also showed up in blood.

This clonotype has ten or more counts. Antigen: not known. The CDR3 covers 16 residues. Germline V gene data show CDR1 as SGHAT and CDR2 as FQNNGV. The J segment lost 0 bases and the V segment lost 4 bases, leaving 8 bases of the junction unmatched. Uncontrolled infection, other autoimmune disease, pregnancy and lactation each barred patients from inclusion. The receptor was derived from a man between 18 and 35 years old with Graves' ophthalmopathy. The sequenced sample was blood. This sequence joins TRBV11-2 and TRBJ1-2; TRBD1 agrees at 7 bases. The CDR3 sequence is CASSSGGTATNYGYTF. CDR3 DNA: TGTGCCAGCAGCTCCGGAGGGACAGCAACTAACTATGGCTACACCTTC.